This TCR beta chain derives from a study of identical twins. Study-wide findings and caveats: Partial confounding of zero-insertion analyses by invariant MAIT and iNKT cells was possible. Beta out-of-frame sequences showed weaker excess sharing between twins.

The sample holds a few counts of this clonotype. As yet, its antigen is unknown. A universal primer site was created by template switching, with the cDNA bearing unique molecular identifiers. MiXCR was run by TCRdb on the 5' RACE reads, yielding one entry per CDR3 protein. The sample yields about 810,000 distinct CDR3 sequences, roughly 12% seen once. Trimming removed 4 bases from V and 10 bases from J; junction bases left unmatched: 5. Germline V CDR1 and CDR2: KGHSH, LQKENI. This CDR3 has 13 residues. The sample was also linked to a second study, of yellow fever vaccine responses in identical twins.

This clonotype originated in a woman aged 18-29 years in good health. V and J are TRBV18 and TRBJ2-1; 9 bases match TRBD1. Sequencing was carried out using PBMCs. The CDR3 is CASSLQGAGEQFF. As DNA, the CDR3 is TGTGCCAGCTCACTACAGGGGGCTGGGGAGCAGTTCTTC.